Presented here are 15 T cell receptor beta chains from one specimen sequenced in a study of T cells in Graves' hyperthyroidism and ophthalmopathy. TCR beta CDR3 regions were amplified from RNA. HTBI primers drove first-round RT-PCR of the TCR CDR3. Each CDR3 protein gets one entry after TCRdb re-called the multiplex PCR reads with MiXCR. The sample consists of fewer than 450,000 distinct CDR3 sequences, over 12% of them appearing once. Sequenced sample: blood. These TCRs come from an older woman with Graves' ophthalmopathy.

A word on this clonotype: This may stem from a read error, because a much larger clone lies one nucleotide away. It is likely a read error, because the conserved phenylalanine at the end of the CDR3 is missing. This chain connects TRBV28 to TRBJ1-1; 11 positions match TRBD1. CDR1 is MDHEN, CDR2 SYDVKM, per germline. J gave up 4 bases and V 5 bases, and 9 bases lay outside the gene matches. CDR3 size: 16 residues. In DNA, the CDR3 is TGTGCCAGCAGTAGAGTCCCGGGACAGGGGGTCACTGAAGCTTTCCTT. It specifies CASSRVPGQGVTEAFL.

The J gene is TRBJ1-1, the V gene TRBV7-9, with TRBD1 as a possible D gene (6 bases). CDR3 length: 13 residues. The germline V gene encodes CDR1 SEHNR and CDR2 FQNEAQ (reference sequence). The V end was cut by 4 bases, the J end by 9 bases, with 15 bases between. The CDR3 DNA is TGTGCCAGCAGCTCATTGGACAGTTCCCAAGCTTTCTTT. Translation: CASSSLDSSQAFF.

This clonotype occurred many times. The rearrangement joins TRBV5-1 to TRBJ2-1; D is perhaps TRBD2 (5 bases). Germline V gives CDR1 SGHRS, CDR2 YFSETQ. There are 12 residues in the CDR3. V dropped 1 base and J dropped 9 bases, with 8 bases sitting between them. CDR3 residues: CASSLRGGEQFF. For the CDR3, the DNA is TGCGCCAGCAGCTTGAGAGGAGGTGAGCAGTTCTTC.

This clonotype was detected ten times or more. The chain employs TRBV18 and TRBJ1-6, with D maybe TRBD1 (5 bases). This CDR3 region has 14 residues. Trimming cost V 1 base and J 7 bases, with 8 bases left between them. Germline-derived CDR1 and CDR2 are KGHSH and LQKENI. DNA for the CDR3: TGTGCCAGCTCACCACAGGGGATCAATTCACCCCTCCACTTT. Residues: CASSPQGINSPLHF.

This clonotype was counted at least ten times. This chain links TRBV28 with TRBJ2-1, with 14 nucleotides matching TRBD2. Germline V gene sequence: CDR1 MDHEN, CDR2 SYDVKM. CDR3 length: 17 residues. V shed 5 bases, J shed 8 bases, and the junction held 11 bases outside the gene matches. As DNA, the CDR3 is TGTGCCAGCAGTAGTTCCGGGACTAGCGGGAGAGGCCATGAGCAGTTCTTC. Translated, it gives CASSSSGTSGRGHEQFF.

This clonotype was detected ten times or more. The DNA of the CDR3 is TGTGCCAGCAGCCCCCGGACCCTGTACCAAGAGACCCAGTACTTC. Translated, it gives CASSPRTLYQETQYF. The chain joins TRBV11-2 to TRBJ2-5; D unclear. The CDR3 totals 15 residues. Germline V gene sequence: CDR1 SGHAT, CDR2 FQNNGV. Trimming removed 5 bases from V and 0 bases from J, with 13 bases in between.

This clonotype was detected a few times. This rearrangement joins TRBV9 to TRBJ1-4, with D perhaps TRBD1 (6 bases). In germline, CDR1 is SGDLS, CDR2 YYNGEE. This CDR3 has 15 residues. V dropped 4 bases and J dropped 5 bases, with 15 bases sitting between them. The CDR3 DNA reads TGTGCCAGCAGCTTTCGACAGGACCCAAATGAAAAACTGTTTTTT. Translated, it gives CASSFRQDPNEKLFF.

The sample holds many counts of this clonotype. The chain joins TRBV29-1 to TRBJ2-7, with TRBD1 matching over 8 bases. There are 14 residues in the CDR3. Germline V gene sequence: CDR1 SQVTM, CDR2 ANQGSEA. V shed 3 bases and J 6 bases; nucleotides not matched to a gene: 10. CDR3 nucleotide sequence: TGCAGCGTTGAGTATCGACAGGGGAGGTTCGAGCAGTACTTC. Translation: CSVEYRQGRFEQYF.

Ten or more counts support this clonotype. The chain is built from TRBV12-3 or TRBV12-4 and TRBJ1-5; 8 bases fit TRBD1. The ends lost 3 bases at V and 3 bases at J; junction bases unmatched: 4. The CDR3 runs 15 residues. CDR3: CASSFGQGPNQPQHF. DNA for the CDR3: TGTGCCAGCAGTTTTGGACAGGGACCCAATCAGCCCCAGCATTTT.

This clonotype was picked up a small number of times. This chain joins TRBV19 and TRBJ2-7; D might be TRBD1 (5 bases). Per the germline V gene, CDR1 is LNHDA and CDR2 is SQIVND (reference sequence). V lost 5 bases, J lost 6 bases, and 17 bases lay in between. The CDR3 totals 14 residues. CDR3 nucleotides: TGTGCCAGTAGTTTCCTCGGAGAAGGGGCCGAGCAGTACTTC. It codes for CASSFLGEGAEQYF.

This clonotype was counted many times. This sequence joins TRBV6-5 and TRBJ2-5, with D tentatively TRBD1 (6 bases). The CDR3 spans 14 residues. The V end was cut by 0 bases, the J end by 9 bases, with 14 bases between. Germline CDR1 MNHEY, CDR2 SVGAGI. This CDR3 is CASSYSNQGKPQYF. The CDR3 nucleotides read TGTGCCAGCAGTTACTCGAACCAGGGGAAACCCCAGTACTTC.

This clonotype was observed a few times. The chain recombines TRBV29-1 with TRBJ1-1; 7 nucleotides align to TRBD1. In germline, CDR1 is SQVTM, CDR2 ANQGSEA. V dropped 6 bases and J dropped 3; count of bases not matched to a gene: 10. The length of the CDR3 is 14 residues. CDR3 bases: TGCAGCGTCTACAGACAGGGCGTTCACACTGAAGCTTTCTTT. It specifies CSVYRQGVHTEAFF.

The table lists this clonotype with many counts. This chain connects TRBV6-1 to TRBJ2-7, with 8 nucleotides matching TRBD1. This CDR3 has 14 residues. CDR1 and CDR2 (germline): MNHNS, SASEGT. The V and J ends lost 7 bases and 3 bases, in that order; junction bases with no gene match: 8. DNA of the CDR3: TGTGCCAGCACCGGACAGGGTGCGCTCTACGAGCAGTACTTC. Translation gives CASTGQGALYEQYF.

This clonotype was detected ten times or more. The rearrangement links TRBV3-1 to TRBJ2-7; maybe TRBD2 (5 bases). V dropped 0 bases and J dropped 3 bases, with 9 bases sitting between them. CDR1 is LGHDT and CDR2 is YNNKEL in the germline V gene (reference sequence). The CDR3 runs 14 residues. For the CDR3, the DNA is TGTGCCAGCAGCCAAGAACCCGGGAACTACGAGCAGTACTTC. Encoded protein: CASSQEPGNYEQYF.

This clonotype was counted ten times or more. The V gene is TRBV20-1, the J gene TRBJ2-7; D not resolved. The CDR3 runs 11 residues. V shed 2 bases and J shed 3 bases, with 5 bases lying between them. The germline gives CDR1 DFQATT, CDR2 SNEGSKA (reference sequence). The CDR3 DNA reads as TGCAGTGCTAGACCCTACTACGAGCAGTACTTC. It codes for CSARPYYEQYF.